The present TCR beta chain was sequenced within a study of T cell repertoires in cytomegalovirus infection. Study at large: Public TCR beta signatures marked donors with CMV infection and the matching HLA.

Trimming took 6 bases from V and 1 from J, leaving 27 bases between them. Germline CDR1 LNHDA, CDR2 SQIVND (reference sequence). The CDR3 is made up of 19 amino acids. Whole-study findings and limits: In two of eight donors, the top clonotype was HLA-C-restricted CMV-specific. The cumulative frequency of public TCR beta families identified carriers of CMV plus the relevant HLA.

As for this clonotype: Its matching antigen is unknown.

TCRdb used MiXCR to reprocess the reads, holding one entry per CDR3 protein. The sample carries nearly 550,000 distinct CDR3 sequences, 15% to 20% recorded once. This sequence was found in a human donor in good health (CMV status not recorded). Some clones in this sample may be carry-over from other donors' samples. The specimen sequenced was CD8+ T cells from PBMCs. The chain has TRBV19 and TRBJ1-2; no clear D gene. The CDR3 spells CASSPAGWTRPELNYGYTF. The CDR3 DNA is TGTGCCAGTAGCCCCGCTGGATGGACTCGCCCTGAACTTAACTATGGCTACACCTTC.